These T cell receptor beta chains were read from a single sample in a study of human T cells and chemical hapten exposure. MiXCR, applied by TCRdb to the RACE reads, yields one record per CDR3 protein. The data hold 50,000 or so distinct CDR3 sequences, with 9.3% observed a single time. The sample was whole blood, taken in connection with sensitization to the hapten diphenylcyclopropenone (DPC). These TCRs come from a woman in her forties or fifties with alopecia areata. Some clones in this sample may be carry-over from other donors' samples. The CDR3 runs from the conserved cysteine through the conserved F or W. D genes are given only for firm matches. Expanded clones get a size class; other rows say once, few or many, or leave the size out.

D	V	J	size	DNA	CDR3
-	TRBV20-1	TRBJ2-7	-	TGCAGTGCTAGGGACGCGTCCTACGAGCAGTACTTC	CSARDASYEQYF
TRBD1	TRBV3-1	TRBJ1-1	-	TGTGCCAGCAGCCCACGGACAGGGGGCACTGAAGCTTTCTTT	CASSPRTGGTEAFF
-	TRBV29-1	TRBJ1-1	many	TGCAGCGTTCGCCCGGGACCCGGGGGATCTGAAGCTTTCTTT	CSVRPGPGGSEAFF
-	TRBV4-1	TRBJ2-1	-	TGCGCCAGCAGCCAAGGACGGAGCTCCTACAATGAGCAGTTCTTC	CASSQGRSSYNEQFF
-	TRBV4-3	TRBJ2-3	many	TGCGCCAGCAGCCAAGATTCCCGGGGTGGGGGGCGGACAGATACGCAGTATTTT	CASSQDSRGGGRTDTQYF
-	TRBV28	TRBJ1-5	-	TGTGCCAGCAGTTTCATCGCCCCAGGGCAGCCCCAGCATTTT	CASSFIAPGQPQHF
-	TRBV20-1	TRBJ1-1	many	TGCAGTGCTTCCTCCGGGGCTAGAGCCACTGAAGCTTTCTTT	CSASSGARATEAFF
-	TRBV29-1	TRBJ1-4	few	TGCAGCGTTGAGGACAGTCCGGATGAAAAACTGTTTTTT	CSVEDSPDEKLFF
TRBD1	TRBV7-2	TRBJ1-2	many	TGTGCCAGCAGCCCACGAACTGGACAGGGCTATGGCTACACCTTC	CASSPRTGQGYGYTF
TRBD1	TRBV12-3/TRBV12-4	TRBJ1-2	many	TGTGCCAGCAGTTTAGGACAGGGGAGTTACACCTTC	CASSLGQGSYTF
TRBD1	TRBV28	TRBJ1-1	many	TGTGCCAGCAGTTTATTTGGGACAGCCATGAACACTGAAGCTTTCTTT	CASSLFGTAMNTEAFF
TRBD2	TRBV6-5	TRBJ2-3	-	TGTGCCAGCAGTTACGTTGGTGTAGCGGGGGGCACAGGCACGCAGTATTTT	CASSYVGVAGGTGTQYF
-	TRBV9	TRBJ2-1	-	TGTGCCAGCAGCACCCGGGACTCTACTTCCTACAATGAGCAGTTCTTC	CASSTRDSTSYNEQFF
-	TRBV19	TRBJ2-5	many	TGTGCCAGTAGTATAGGCAGAGGGGCAGAGACCCAGTACTTC	CASSIGRGAETQYF
-	TRBV28	TRBJ2-7	many	TGTGCCAGCAGTTACTCTAACGAGCAGTACTTC	CASSYSNEQYF
TRBD1	TRBV28	TRBJ1-4	many	TGTGCCAGCAAACTCCAGGGGGCGGCAACTAATGAAAAACTGTTTTTT	CASKLQGAATNEKLFF
TRBD1	TRBV28	TRBJ2-5	few	TGTGCCAGCGGACCGCAGACAGGGGACCAAGAGACCCAGTACTTC	CASGPQTGDQETQYF